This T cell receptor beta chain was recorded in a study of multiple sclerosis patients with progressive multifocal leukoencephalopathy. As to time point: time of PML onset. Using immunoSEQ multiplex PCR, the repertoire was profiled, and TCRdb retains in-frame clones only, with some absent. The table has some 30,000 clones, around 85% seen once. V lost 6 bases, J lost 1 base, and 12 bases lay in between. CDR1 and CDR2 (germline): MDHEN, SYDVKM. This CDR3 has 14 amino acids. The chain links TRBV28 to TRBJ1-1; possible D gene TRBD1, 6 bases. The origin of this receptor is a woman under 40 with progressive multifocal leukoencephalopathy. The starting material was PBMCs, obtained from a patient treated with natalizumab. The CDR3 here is CASRATGWNTEAFF. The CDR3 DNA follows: TGTGCCAGCAGAGCGACAGGCTGGAACACTGAAGCTTTCTTT.